A single sample gave rise to the 8 T cell receptor beta chains below, sequenced in a study of T cell repertoires in cytomegalovirus infection. These receptors' antigens are unknown. TCRdb called the reads again in MiXCR, with one record for every CDR3 protein. The repertoire consists of approximately 310,000 distinct CDR3 sequences, with 20% to 25% occurring once and the leading ten covering 10% to 15%. The sample consisted of cultured PBMCs, taken from culture after CMV antigen stimulation. These receptors were collected from a human donor in good health (CMV status not recorded). Some clones in this sample may be carry-over from other donors' samples.

This clonotype was observed a few times. The chain recombines TRBV11-3 with TRBJ1-2, with D unclear. Germline loops: CDR1 SGHNT, CDR2 YENEEA. The CDR3 length is 12 residues. Trimming removed 0 bases from V and 7 bases from J, with 6 bases in between. The CDR3 protein is CASSLDAFGYTF. The CDR3, as DNA: TGTGCCAGCAGCTTAGATGCGTTTGGCTACACCTTC.

V is TRBV19 and J is TRBJ1-2; D unresolved. CDR3 size: 15 residues. The germline CDR1 and CDR2 sequences are LNHDA and SQIVND (reference sequence). Trimming took off 3 bases at V and 6 bases at J, with 17 bases between the two ends. CDR3 sequence: CASSIRRQSLDGYTF. In DNA form, the CDR3 reads TGTGCCAGTAGTATCCGTCGGCAGTCCCTCGATGGCTACACCTTC.

The chain joins TRBV2 to TRBJ2-1, with TRBD2 matching 9 bases. CDR3 length: 14 amino acids. After removal of 9 bases from V and 7 bases from J, the junction contained 10 bases not matched to a gene. Germline assignment: CDR1 SNHLY and CDR2 FYNNEI. The CDR3 nucleotides read TGTGCCAGTACAAGGACTAGCGCCCTTAATGAGCAGTTCTTC. It translates to CASTRTSALNEQFF.

There are many counts of this clonotype. The CDR3 DNA follows: TGTGCCAGCAGCTTAGGGGGGGACAGGGCGTTTTGCGTC. The encoded protein is CASSLGGDRAFCV. The chain links TRBV7-8 to TRBJ2-7, with TRBD1 identical over 9 bases. The germline CDR1 and CDR2 sequences are SGHVS and FQNEAQ. This CDR3 has 13 amino acids.

This chain links TRBV6-5 with TRBJ1-6; D gene uncertain. The CDR3 loop spans 14 amino acids. Per the germline V gene, CDR1 is MNHEY and CDR2 is SVGAGI. The V and J ends lost 5 bases and 6 bases respectively, with 11 bases between them. The CDR3 nucleotides are TGTGCCAGCAGTCGCGCAGGTGGTAATTCACCCCTCCACTTT. Protein sequence: CASSRAGGNSPLHF.

At least ten counts were recorded for this clonotype. The chain uses TRBV11-1 and TRBJ1-1, with unresolved D. The V and J ends lost 1 base and 5 bases respectively, with 14 bases between them. Germline V lookup: CDR1 SGHAT, CDR2 FQDESV (reference sequence). The CDR3 spans 15 residues. CDR3 in DNA: TGTGCCAGCAGCTTAGGGGCGACCTCTTATACTGAAGCTTTCTTT. Its translation is CASSLGATSYTEAFF.

The V gene is TRBV6-1, the J gene TRBJ2-7; no firm D call. The germline V gene encodes CDR1 MNHNS and CDR2 SASEGT. The CDR3 is made up of 13 amino acids. V gave up 1 base and J gave up 0 bases, with 4 bases separating them. The CDR3 bases are TGTGCCAGCAGTGAAGGCTTCTCCTACGAGCAGTACTTC. As protein: CASSEGFSYEQYF.

This clonotype appeared many times. The chain is built from TRBV7-6 and TRBJ2-7; D unresolved. With 5 bases removed from V and 0 bases from J, the gap between germline ends came to 8 bases. The CDR3 contains 13 residues. Germline CDR1 reads SGHVS; CDR2 reads FNYEAQ. The CDR3 DNA reads as TGTGCCAGCAGCCCCTACGGCTCCTACGAGCAGTACGTC. The encoded protein is CASSPYGSYEQYV.